Described below is a single TCR beta chain sequence and its context. Its specific antigen is unknown. Base qualities are not provided; no much larger clone lies one nucleotide away. TCRbeta CDR3 regions were amplified from genomic DNA using the immunoSEQ Assay, a bias-controlled multiplex PCR. The published analysis was carried out like this. The number of nucleated cells in each sample was estimated by amplification of reference gene primers within the assay. Sequence reads were collapsed and filtered to measure the absolute abundance of every unique TCRbeta CDR3 rearrangement. For each sample, productive Simpson clonality was calculated as the square root of Simpson's diversity index over productive rearrangements. In its TCRdb copy, this immuneACCESS table keeps in-frame sequences only and misses some clones. Where compared with another copy, unresolved V genes explain less than half of these, and the others have no known cause. The V and J calls and clone size were taken over from that table, and D and trimming were inferred from the DNA. The sample table lists approximately 240,000 clones, roughly 82% of them with a count of one. The ten largest account for 4% to 6% of the sample.

This record comes from a study of blood T cell repertoires in COVID-19 (TCRdb year 2020). At the level of the whole study: The collaborator samples originated in the United States, Italy and Spain and spanned the acute and convalescent phases of COVID-19. Samples were obtained from the ongoing ImmuneRACE study (first 160 participants) and from approximately 1,200 subjects provided by 6 global collaborators. Where available, HLA class I and class II types were obtained from metadata supplied by the sample provider rather than from assay-based typing. Sample metadata almost always included a de-identified subject ID, COVID-19 status, age in years and sex. A freely available public database, intended as a resource for researchers studying the immune response to SARS-CoV-2, is where the repertoires were released. Subjects who had been exposed to COVID-19, were actively infected with it, or had recovered from it provided the deeply sampled blood TCRbeta repertoires that made up the dataset. The prospective study material was composed of cDNA or gDNA derived from T cells, B-cell-depleted T cells, or PBMCs.

Trimming removed 0 bases from V and 3 bases from J; the gene matches leave 3 bases unexplained. The germline V gene yields MGHRA for CDR1 and YSYEKL for CDR2. From the cysteine through the phenylalanine, the CDR3 covers 15 amino acids. The CDR3 DNA has 45 bases and is translated from base 1. Each collaborating institution followed its own protocols to collect whole blood in K2EDTA tubes. For TCRbeta analysis, collaborators shipped samples in one of three forms: frozen whole blood, isolated PBMCs, or DNA extracted from either of those sample types. Overall results and qualifications from the work: Clinical and demographic metadata were provided uncurated, with the amount varying by source and participant.

The specimen sequenced was peripheral blood. The clonotype originates from a woman of 80 years or more with active or convalescent COVID-19. The chain couples TRBV4-1 to TRBJ2-7; 9 central bases correspond to TRBD1. At the DNA level, the sequence is TGCGCCAGCAGCCAAGAAGGACAGGGGAACTACGAGCAGTACTTC. It is translated as CASSQEGQGNYEQYF.